The clone carrying this T cell receptor (beta chain) was counted between two and nine times. Its matching antigen is unknown. Measured with immunoSEQ multiplex PCR; TCRdb has only the in-frame clones, and not every one. Here the sample spans 100,000 to 150,000 clones, roughly 90% being singletons. The sample belongs to a study of T cell responses to AZD1222 COVID-19 vaccine. Overall study context: Researchers grouped second doses given at about 4 or about 12 weeks into one pool. Study outcomes and limitations: Spike-specific TCR breadth and depth went up after people got two AZD1222 doses. Donors, mostly white British, included more females; clonal diversity was possibly underestimated. Only after the peak T cell response were repertoires sampled.

The CDR3 is made up of 14 amino acids. V shed 3 bases and J shed 4 bases, with 13 bases lying between them. Looked up from germline, CDR1 is LNHDA and CDR2 is SQIVND (reference sequence). The chain is built from TRBV19 and TRBJ2-7, with D tentatively TRBD2 (5 bases). The source was peripheral blood, collected on day 0 of AZD1222 vaccination. The sequence was obtained from an adult in good health. CDR3: CASSIHSAVYEQYF. CDR3 nucleotides: TGTGCCAGTAGTATTCATAGCGCGGTTTACGAGCAGTACTTC.